This T cell receptor (beta chain) was obtained from a study of breast tumors, draining lymph nodes, adjacent tissues. General study results and limits: Luminal-like breast cancer showed significantly higher tumor–nontumor repertoire similarity than basal-like. Tumor T cell lymph node origin was a supported hypothesis, not proven. Tumor TCR diversity was below lymph nodes but above nontumor tissue. Most tumor T cells seemingly derive from lymph node, then expand in tumor.

The lymph nodes were axillary draining lymph nodes from breast cancer patients. TCRdb called the multiplex PCR reads again in MiXCR, with one record for every CDR3 protein. The sample shows approximately 300,000 distinct CDR3 sequences, around 30% of them seen only once. This clonotype occurred many times. Antigen unknown. Germline V gene lookup returns CDR1 KGHSY and CDR2 FQNENV. The CDR3 extends over 15 amino acids. The V and J ends lost 1 base and 8 bases, in that order; junction bases with no gene match: 3. The chain joins TRBV16 to TRBJ1-4; 11 positions agree with TRBD1. This receptor was obtained from a female donor with breast cancer. Some clones in this sample may be carry-over from other donors' samples. The specimen was axillary lymph node tissue. CDR3 sequence (DNA): TGTGCCAGCAGCCAATGGGGACAGGGGGAAGAAAAACTGTTTTTT. Translation: CASSQWGQGEEKLFF.